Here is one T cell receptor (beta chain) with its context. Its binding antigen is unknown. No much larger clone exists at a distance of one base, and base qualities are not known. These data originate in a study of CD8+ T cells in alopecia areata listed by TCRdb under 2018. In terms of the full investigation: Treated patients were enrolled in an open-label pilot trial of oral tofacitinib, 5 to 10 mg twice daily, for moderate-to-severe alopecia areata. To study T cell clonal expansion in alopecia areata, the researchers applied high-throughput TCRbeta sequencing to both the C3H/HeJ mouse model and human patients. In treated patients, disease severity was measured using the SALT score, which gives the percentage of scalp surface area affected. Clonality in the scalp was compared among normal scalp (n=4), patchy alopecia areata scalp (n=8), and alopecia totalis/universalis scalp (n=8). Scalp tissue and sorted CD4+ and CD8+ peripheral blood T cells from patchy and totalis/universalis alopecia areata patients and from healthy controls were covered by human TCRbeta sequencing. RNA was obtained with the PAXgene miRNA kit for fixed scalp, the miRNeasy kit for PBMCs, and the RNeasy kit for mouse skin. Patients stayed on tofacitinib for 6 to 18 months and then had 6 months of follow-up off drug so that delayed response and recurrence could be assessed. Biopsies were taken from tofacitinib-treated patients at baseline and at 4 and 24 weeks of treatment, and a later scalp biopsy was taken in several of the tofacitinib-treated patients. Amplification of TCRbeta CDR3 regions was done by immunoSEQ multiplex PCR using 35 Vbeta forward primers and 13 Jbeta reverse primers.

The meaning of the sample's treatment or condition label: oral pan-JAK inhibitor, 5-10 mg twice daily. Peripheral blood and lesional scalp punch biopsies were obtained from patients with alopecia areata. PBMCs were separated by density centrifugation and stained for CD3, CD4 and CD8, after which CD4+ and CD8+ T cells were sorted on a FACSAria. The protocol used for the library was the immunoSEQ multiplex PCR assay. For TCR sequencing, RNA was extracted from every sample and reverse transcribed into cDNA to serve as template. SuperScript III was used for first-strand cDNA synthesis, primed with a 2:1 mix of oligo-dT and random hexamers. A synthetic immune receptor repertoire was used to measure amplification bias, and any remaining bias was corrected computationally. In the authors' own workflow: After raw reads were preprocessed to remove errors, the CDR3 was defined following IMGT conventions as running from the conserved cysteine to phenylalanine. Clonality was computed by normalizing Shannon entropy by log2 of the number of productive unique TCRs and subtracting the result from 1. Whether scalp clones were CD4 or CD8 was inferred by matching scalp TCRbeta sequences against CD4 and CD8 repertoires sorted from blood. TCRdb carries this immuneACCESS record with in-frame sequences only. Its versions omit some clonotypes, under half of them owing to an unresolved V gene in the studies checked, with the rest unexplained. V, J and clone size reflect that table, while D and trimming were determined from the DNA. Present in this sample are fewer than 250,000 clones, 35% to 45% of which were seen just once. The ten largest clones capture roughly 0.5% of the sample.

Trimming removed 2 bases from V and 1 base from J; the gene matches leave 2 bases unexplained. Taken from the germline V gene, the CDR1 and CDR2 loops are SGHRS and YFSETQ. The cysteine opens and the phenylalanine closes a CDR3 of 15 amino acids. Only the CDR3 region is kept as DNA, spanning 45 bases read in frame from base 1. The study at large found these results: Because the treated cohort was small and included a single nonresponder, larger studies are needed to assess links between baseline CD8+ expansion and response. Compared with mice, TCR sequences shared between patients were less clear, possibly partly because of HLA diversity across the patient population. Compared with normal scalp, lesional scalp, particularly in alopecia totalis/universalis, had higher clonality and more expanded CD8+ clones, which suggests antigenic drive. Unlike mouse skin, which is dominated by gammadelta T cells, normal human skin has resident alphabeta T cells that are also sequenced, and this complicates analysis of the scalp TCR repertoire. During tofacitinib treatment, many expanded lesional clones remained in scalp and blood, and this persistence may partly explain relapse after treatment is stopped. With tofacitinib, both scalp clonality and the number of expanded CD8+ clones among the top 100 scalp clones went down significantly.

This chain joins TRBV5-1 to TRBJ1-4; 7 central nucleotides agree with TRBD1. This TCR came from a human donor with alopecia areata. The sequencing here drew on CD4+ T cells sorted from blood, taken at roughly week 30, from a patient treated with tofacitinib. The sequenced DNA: TGCGCCAGCAGCTTCGGGGACAGAACTAATGAAAAACTGTTTTTT. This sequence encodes CASSFGDRTNEKLFF.